This TCR beta chain was sequenced in a study of T cells in Graves' hyperthyroidism and ophthalmopathy (dated by TCRdb to between 2019 and 2020). A note on the overall study: Peripheral blood was collected at initial diagnosis, before any treatment. A discovery cohort of 95 to 100 patients, about 44 with Graves' ophthalmopathy and fewer than 65 with stable Graves' hyperthyroidism, was used to find distinguishing TCR V-J signatures. An independent validation cohort of around 19 hyperthyroidism patients and about 15 patients who later progressed to ophthalmopathy tested prospective prediction of ophthalmopathy. The 85 to 100 discovery patients were randomly split 7:3 into training and test sets. In addition, the study compared T-cell repertoires in thyroid tissue and in blood from about 6 Graves' hyperthyroidism patients. Following sampling, methimazole starting at 30 mg daily was given to hyperthyroidism patients, and high-dose intravenous methylprednisolone was given to ophthalmopathy patients. The paper reports TCR Vbeta CDR3 sequencing of 140 or so peripheral blood samples: around 45 ophthalmopathy, roughly 74 hyperthyroidism and around 17 progressor patients. Study-level results and caveats: Sample size was not statistically predetermined, and blinding of investigators to group allocation was not performed. In validation, the model predicted progression to ophthalmopathy with approximately 69% sensitivity and 72% to 75% specificity, a median of about 6 months before onset. Ophthalmopathy was separated from stable hyperthyroidism by a 13 V-J signature model, with around 90% sensitivity and 81% to 83% specificity obtained in cross-validation and 80%/75% obtained in testing. Most expanded thyroid clonotypes (frequency above 0.001) were also detected in blood, a finding suggesting that blood repertoires may reflect thyroid immune responses.

There are many counts of this clonotype. Its binding antigen is unknown. The record has no base qualities; no much larger clone is one base away. The TCR beta CDR3 regions were amplified from RNA transcripts. The first round of RT-PCR for the TCR CDR3 was performed with the HTBI primer set and the Qiagen OneStep RT-PCR kit. Libraries were constructed in a second round of multiplex PCR, after which size selection and purification were performed. Libraries were sequenced paired-end with 100 bp reads on an Illumina HiSeq2000. The authors' pipeline ran thus. SOAPnuke was used to process the raw data, with reads discarded if the reads contained adapters or uncalled bases, had a mean Phred below 15, or lacked an exact constant-primer or identifier match. COPE v1.2.5 was used to merge the high-quality paired reads, and each unique nucleotide sequence was defined as a clonotype. MiTCR v1.1 was used to align clonotypes to the IMGT TRBV, TRBD and TRBJ reference segments. Analysis was restricted to V-J combinations with a frequency above 0.0001, which covered roughly 99% of repertoires. The TCS score was defined as F50 (clonal expansion) divided by E x V (chaos), with BLOSUM62-based TCRdist calculated between CDR3 peptides within each V-J. Welch's t-statistics and random forest reduced fewer than 550 V-J features to under 15, which were used in a naive Bayes classifier (R e1071). TCRdb's own reprocessing of the public reads used fastp at Q25 and MiXCR and kept productive beta chains. CDR3 protein sequences are deduplicated, and each keeps its most common genes and DNA. TCRdb's processing, not the study's, gives the V and J calls here. The sample table lists approximately 590,000 distinct CDR3 sequences, 15% to 19% of them with a count of one. The top ten constitute under 8% of the sample.

The V end loses 5 bases and the J end loses 2 bases, and a stretch of 16 bases separates them. The CDR3 runs 15 amino acids, cysteine and phenylalanine included. The read is trimmed to its CDR3 DNA, 45 bases read in frame from base 1. A patient counted as having stable Graves' hyperthyroidism if no progression to ophthalmopathy occurred over 18 months of follow-up. The hyperthyroidism patients were between 18 and 65 years old and newly diagnosed, with a disease duration of less than 2 months. Patients with uncontrolled infections, other autoimmune diseases, pregnancy or lactation were excluded. Diagnoses relied on clinical symptoms, serum thyroxine and TRAb, thyroid ultrasound and orbital computed tomography. Ficoll-Paque density gradient centrifugation was used to isolate PBMCs from about 9.4 ml of fresh peripheral blood. Trizol reagent was used to extract total RNA, and RNA quality was then checked on an Agilent 2100 Bioanalyzer.

What was sequenced was blood. The TCR sequence derives from a woman aged 25 to 39 with Graves' hyperthyroidism. The rearranged segments are TRBV12-3 or TRBV12-4 and TRBJ2-7; the best D guess is TRBD1, with 6 bases matching. The CDR3 amino acid sequence is: CASSTPPGDPYEQYF. The DNA sequence reads TGTGCCAGCAGTACCCCCCCAGGGGACCCCTACGAGCAGTACTTC.